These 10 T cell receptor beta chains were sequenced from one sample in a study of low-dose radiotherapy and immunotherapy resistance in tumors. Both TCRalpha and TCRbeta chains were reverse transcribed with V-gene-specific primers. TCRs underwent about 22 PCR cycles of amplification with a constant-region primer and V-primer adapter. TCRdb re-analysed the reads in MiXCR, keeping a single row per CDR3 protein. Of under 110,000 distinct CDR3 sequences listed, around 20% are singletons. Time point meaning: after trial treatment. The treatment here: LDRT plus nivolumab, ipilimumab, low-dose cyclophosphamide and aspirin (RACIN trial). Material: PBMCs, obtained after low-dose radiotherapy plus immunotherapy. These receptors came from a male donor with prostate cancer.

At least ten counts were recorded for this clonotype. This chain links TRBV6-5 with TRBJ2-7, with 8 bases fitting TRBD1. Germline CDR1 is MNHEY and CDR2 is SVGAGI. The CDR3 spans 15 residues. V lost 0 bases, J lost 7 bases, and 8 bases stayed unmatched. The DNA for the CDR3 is TGTGCCAGCAGTTACTCGTCGCAGGGGGCAGGGGAGCAGTACTTC. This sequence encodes CASSYSSQGAGEQYF.

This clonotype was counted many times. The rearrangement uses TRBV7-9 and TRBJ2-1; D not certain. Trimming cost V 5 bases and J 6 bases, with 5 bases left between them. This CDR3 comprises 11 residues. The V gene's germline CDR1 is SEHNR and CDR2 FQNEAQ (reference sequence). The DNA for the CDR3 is TGTGCCAGCAGCGTAGGCAATGAGCAGTTCTTC. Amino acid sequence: CASSVGNEQFF.

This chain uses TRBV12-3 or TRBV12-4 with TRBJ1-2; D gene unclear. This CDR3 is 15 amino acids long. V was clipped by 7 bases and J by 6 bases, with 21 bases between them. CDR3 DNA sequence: TGTGCCAGCACCCCCGGCCTGGGGAGTAGGCATGGCTACACCTTC. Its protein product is CASTPGLGSRHGYTF.

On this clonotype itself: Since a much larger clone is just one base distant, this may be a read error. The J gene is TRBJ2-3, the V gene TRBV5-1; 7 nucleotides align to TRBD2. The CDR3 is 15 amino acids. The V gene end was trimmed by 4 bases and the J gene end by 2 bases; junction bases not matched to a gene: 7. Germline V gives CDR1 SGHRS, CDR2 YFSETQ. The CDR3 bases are TGCGCCAGCAGCCCCCCCCGGGGGGACACAGATACGCAGTATTTT. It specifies CASSPPRGDTDTQYF. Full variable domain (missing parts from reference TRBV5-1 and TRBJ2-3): KAGVTQTPRYLIKTRGQQVTLSCSPISGHRSVSWYQQTPGQGLQFLFEYFSETQRNKGNFPGRFSGRQFSNSRSEMNVSTLELGDSALYLCASSPPRGDTDTQYFGPGTRLTVL.

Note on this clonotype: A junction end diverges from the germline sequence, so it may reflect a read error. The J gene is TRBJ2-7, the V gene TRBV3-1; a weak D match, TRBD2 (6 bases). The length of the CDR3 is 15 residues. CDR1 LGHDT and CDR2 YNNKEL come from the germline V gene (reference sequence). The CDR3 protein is CAGSPAESGAYEQYF. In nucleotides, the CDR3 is TGTGCCGGCAGCCCGGCGGAGTCGGGGGCCTACGAGCAGTACTTC.

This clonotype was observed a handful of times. The CDR3 sequence: CASSITTGTEQYF. DNA for the CDR3: TGTGCCAGTAGTATAACGACAGGGACCGAGCAGTACTTC. The chain joins TRBV19 to TRBJ2-7, with TRBD1 matching 7 bases. Germline V lookup: CDR1 LNHDA, CDR2 SQIVND (reference sequence). The CDR3 totals 13 residues. Unmatched junction bases numbered 4, after V lost 2 bases and J lost 6 bases.

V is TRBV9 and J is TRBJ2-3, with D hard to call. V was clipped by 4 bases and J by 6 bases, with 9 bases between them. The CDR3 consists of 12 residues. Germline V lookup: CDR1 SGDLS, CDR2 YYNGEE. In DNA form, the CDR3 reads TGTGCCAGCAGCCCTAAAGGCGATACGCAGTATTTT. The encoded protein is CASSPKGDTQYF. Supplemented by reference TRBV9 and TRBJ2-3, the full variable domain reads DSGVTQTPKHLITATGQRVTLRCSPRSGDLSVYWYQQSLDQGLQFLIQYYNGEERAKGNILERFSAQQFPDLHSELNLSSLELGDSALYFCASSPKGDTQYFGPGTRLTVL.

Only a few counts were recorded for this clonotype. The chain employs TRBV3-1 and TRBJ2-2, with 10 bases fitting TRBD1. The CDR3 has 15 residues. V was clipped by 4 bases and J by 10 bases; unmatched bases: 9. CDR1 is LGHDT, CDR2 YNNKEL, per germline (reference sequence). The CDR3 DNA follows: TGTGCCAGCAGCCTCGGACAGGGGGGCGCGTCGGAGCTGTTTTTT. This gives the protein CASSLGQGGASELFF.

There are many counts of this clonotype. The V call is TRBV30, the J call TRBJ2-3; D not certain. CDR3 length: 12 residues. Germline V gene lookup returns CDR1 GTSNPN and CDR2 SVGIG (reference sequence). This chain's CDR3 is CALDPGTDTQYF. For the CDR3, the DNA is TGTGCTCTGGATCCCGGGACAGATACGCAGTATTTT.

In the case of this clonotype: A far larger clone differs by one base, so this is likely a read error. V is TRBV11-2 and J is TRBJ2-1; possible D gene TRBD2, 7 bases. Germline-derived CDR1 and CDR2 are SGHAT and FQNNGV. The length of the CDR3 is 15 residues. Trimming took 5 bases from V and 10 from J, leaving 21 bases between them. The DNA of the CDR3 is TGTGCCAGCAGCGTACACGGGGGGCAGGTCTACGAGCAGTTCTTC. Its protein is CASSVHGGQVYEQFF.